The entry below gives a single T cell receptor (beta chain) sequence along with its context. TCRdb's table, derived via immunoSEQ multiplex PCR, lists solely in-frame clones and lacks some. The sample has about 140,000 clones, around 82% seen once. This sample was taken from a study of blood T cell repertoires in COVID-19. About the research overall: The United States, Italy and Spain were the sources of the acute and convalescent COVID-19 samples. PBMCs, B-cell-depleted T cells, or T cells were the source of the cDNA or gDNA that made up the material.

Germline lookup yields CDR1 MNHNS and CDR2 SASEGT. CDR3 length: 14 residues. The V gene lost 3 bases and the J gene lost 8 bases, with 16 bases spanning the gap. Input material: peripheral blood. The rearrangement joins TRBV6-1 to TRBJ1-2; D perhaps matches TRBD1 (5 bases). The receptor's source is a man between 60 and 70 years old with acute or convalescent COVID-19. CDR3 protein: CASSEEWDSSGYTF. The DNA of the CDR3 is TGTGCCAGCAGTGAGGAATGGGACTCATCGGGCTACACCTTC.